A single T cell receptor (beta chain) is shown here with its context. What it recognizes is unknown. 60 Vbeta and 13 Jbeta primers were used in PCR. The assay was immunoSEQ multiplex PCR, and TCRdb's table has in-frame clones only and misses some. The sample yields 140,000 to 150,000 clones, 80% seen once. Germline V gene lookup returns CDR1 MDHEN and CDR2 SYDVKM. CDR3 length: 15 residues. V was trimmed by 9 bases and J by 3 bases, leaving 18 bases between them. This record belongs to a study of cytomegalovirus exposure and HLA in healthy donors. Across the whole study: As released early, the data held about 85 million unique TCRs from HLA-typed donors. General study findings and limits: Reports credit the classifier with highly specific, highly sensitive diagnosis of cytomegalovirus status. Some public TCRs appeared in many individuals, while most sequences were rare.

This sequence joins TRBV28 and TRBJ1-5; D not certain. The specimen sequenced was PBMCs. The TCR comes from a man aged 35-49 years in good health and CMV-seronegative. In nucleotides, the CDR3 is TGTGCCAGTGGGAGTCAAGGGATCATCAATCAGCCCCAGCATTTT. Protein product: CASGSQGIINQPQHF.